Listed below are T cell receptor beta chains from one sample, sequenced in a study of T cells in narcolepsy. Profiling relied on immunoSEQ multiplex PCR, and the TCRdb table lists in-frame clones only, not all of them. The sample includes tens of thousands of clones, approximately 78% seen only once; the top ten take 3% to 4%. The material sequenced was CD45RA- memory CD4+ T cells from PBMCs. Receptors originate from a human donor with narcolepsy. CDR3s include the opening cysteine and the closing phenylalanine or tryptophan.

cdr3_length	j_call	v_call	cdr3_aa
15	TRBJ2-2	TRBV7-9	CASSPVTGDTGELFF
13	TRBJ2-5	TRBV2	CASRATRQETQYF
17	TRBJ2-6	TRBV10-3	CAISEGDSQRGANVLTF
13	TRBJ1-2	TRBV7-3	CASGNQGGYGYTF
14	TRBJ2-3	TRBV9	CASTSGRSTDTQYF
13	TRBJ1-4	TRBV7-9	CASSLSGTGKLFF
14	TRBJ2-5	TRBV28	CASSPGGAQETQYF
14	TRBJ2-5	TRBV2	CASSGGQGAETQYF
14	TRBJ2-7	TRBV7-2	CASSLLASSYEQYF
12	TRBJ2-1	TRBV28	CASSTQLNEQFF
13	TRBJ1-2	TRBV2	CASSGRVGRGYTF
12	TRBJ1-2	TRBV7-3	CASTPPGHSSTF
12	TRBJ2-5	TRBV29-1	CSVTSGGLNQYF
15	TRBJ1-2	TRBV11-3	CASSPRSTGGYGYTF
12	TRBJ1-2	TRBV11-2	CASGRGGYGYTF
14	TRBJ1-4	TRBV7-9	CASSLVGTNEKLFF
13	TRBJ2-5	TRBV6-5	CASSRTYGETQYF
14	TRBJ1-6	TRBV30	CAWSGGVRNSPLHF
15	TRBJ2-5	TRBV18	CASSPPAGGQETQYF
14	TRBJ2-7	TRBV5-1	CASSLPDRADEQYF
17	TRBJ2-2	TRBV11-2	CASSLQQGGRGTGELFF
13	TRBJ2-4	TRBV6-5	CASTDRDKNIQYF
15	TRBJ2-1	TRBV10-3	CAISDFGGPNNEQFF
13	TRBJ2-7	TRBV30	CAWSVSSYYEQYF
12	TRBJ2-7	TRBV11-1	CASSSSAYEQYF
11	TRBJ2-7	TRBV6-1	CASSEWASQYF
15	TRBJ2-5	TRBV7-3	CASSETPGLQETQYF
15	TRBJ1-2	TRBV30	CAWSRAGAAAYGYTF
13	TRBJ1-2	TRBV5-4	CASSLVGQGGYTF
15	TRBJ1-1	TRBV14	CASSQEAGLYTEAFF
15	TRBJ1-1	TRBV27	CASSLQGNMNTEAFF
19	TRBJ1-2	TRBV21-1	CASSKKGNRGPKPVYGYTF
12	TRBJ2-7	TRBV9	CASSADRYGQYF
14	TRBJ1-1	TRBV7-2	CASSPRQGGTEAFF
15	TRBJ2-3	TRBV15	CATSRGGTSGNTQYF
17	TRBJ2-7	TRBV4-1	CASSQGLRDTLEYEQYF
16	TRBJ2-3	TRBV4-1	CASSQISTPSTDTQYF
19	TRBJ2-7	TRBV14	CASSQDRSRGQGVSYEQYF
17	TRBJ1-6	TRBV13	CASSFTGTGGNNSPLHF
12	TRBJ1-2	TRBV6-6	CASSDGTGSYTF
14	TRBJ2-7	TRBV10-1	CASSESTGSYEQYF
17	TRBJ1-1	TRBV23-1	CASSQFLIRKENTEAFF
13	TRBJ1-3	TRBV6-5	CASSTPSGNTIYF
15	TRBJ1-6	TRBV5-4	CASSLWTGGRSPLHF
15	TRBJ1-2	TRBV5-1	CASSSGTGLWYGYTF
14	TRBJ2-1	TRBV5-4	CATQGGVVYNEQFF
15	TRBJ1-1	TRBV6-5	CASDRDRRWGTEAFF
17	TRBJ1-5	TRBV19	CASSSPDRGRGNQPQHF
14	TRBJ2-2	TRBV29-1	CSVERGQGAGELFF
20	TRBJ1-2	TRBV9	CASSVVVSLGDSSFNYGYTF
15	TRBJ2-5	TRBV5-8	CVSSLGQGGRETQYF
14	TRBJ2-1	TRBV6-5	CASSQRTWSNEQFF
16	TRBJ2-1	TRBV19	CASSIKRGPLYNEQFF
16	TRBJ2-2	TRBV5-4	CASSRGLAGDTGELFF
17	TRBJ1-6	TRBV10-2	CASSEFDWTGNNSPLHF
13	TRBJ2-3	TRBV6-1	CASTGLARDTQYF
14	TRBJ2-6	TRBV29-1	CSVGIDSGANVLTF
14	TRBJ2-1	TRBV2	CASRLGLAFNEQFF